Listed here are 26 T cell receptor beta chains from one sample, sequenced in a study of blood T cell repertoires in COVID-19 (dated by TCRdb to 2018 to 2020). Library construction relied on the immunoSEQ multiplex PCR assay. In TCRdb, the immuneACCESS table is reduced to in-frame sequences with V and J assigned. These tables do not hold every clone; where another copy was compared, an unresolved V gene accounts for under half, and the others remain unexplained. Present in this sample are around 110,000 clones, around 80% of which were seen just once. The top ten clonotypes cover 14% to 15% of the sample. Sequencing was carried out using peripheral blood. These TCRs come from a woman aged 55 to 70 with acute or convalescent COVID-19.

The chain is built from TRBV3-1 (or the pseudogene TRBV3-2) and TRBJ2-1, with 9 bases that match TRBD1. Germline CDR1 and CDR2: LGHDT and YNNKEL (reference sequence). V lost 7 bases to trimming and J lost 0 bases; unmatched junction nucleotides: 13. The CDR3 loop spans 18 amino acids. The CDR3 nucleotides read TGTGCCAGCAACGTCCCGGGACAGGGTAAGATCTCCTACAATGAGCAGTTCTTC. This encodes CASNVPGQGKISYNEQFF.

The chain is built from TRBV28 and TRBJ1-2; 8 positions match TRBD1. The V gene end was trimmed by 6 bases and the J gene end by 5 bases; junction bases not matched to a gene: 8. The CDR3 is made up of 14 amino acids. Germline V gene lookup returns CDR1 MDHEN and CDR2 SYDVKM. The CDR3: CASSPGTGRYGYTF. In DNA form, the CDR3 reads TGTGCCAGCAGCCCAGGGACAGGCAGATATGGCTACACCTTC.

This clone was found a few times. The chain uses TRBV2 and TRBJ1-1, with unresolved D. CDR3 length equals 13 residues. Germline CDR1 is SNHLY and CDR2 is FYNNEI. V lost 3 bases to trimming and J lost 11 bases, with 16 bases between them. CDR3 protein: CASSEEDLVFAFF. As DNA, the CDR3 is TGTGCCAGCAGTGAGGAGGATCTAGTGTTTGCTTTCTTT.

The chain couples TRBV14 to TRBJ2-1; TRBD2 matches 9 bases. CDR1 is SGHDN, CDR2 FVKESK, per germline. V shed 1 base and J 3 bases; nucleotides not matched to a gene: 4. The CDR3 covers 16 residues. CDR3: CASSQVATSGYNEQFF. The CDR3 DNA reads as TGTGCCAGCAGCCAAGTCGCGACTAGCGGCTACAATGAGCAGTTCTTC. Full variable domain (rest looked up from reference TRBV14 and TRBJ2-1): EAGVTQFPSHSVIEKGQTVTLRCDPISGHDNLYWYRRVMGKEIKFLLHFVKESKQDESGMPNNRFLAERTGGTYSTLKVQPAELEDSGVYFCASSQVATSGYNEQFFGPGTRLTVL.

This clone was counted between two and nine times. The V call is TRBV7-8, the J call TRBJ1-2; no definite D call. V lost 4 bases to trimming and J lost 7 bases, with 16 bases between them. This CDR3 contains 14 residues. Germline V CDR1 and CDR2: SGHVS, FQNEAQ. The CDR3 coding sequence is TGTGCCAGCAGCTCGCCCCGGGGTGTAGGTGGCTACACCTTC. Amino acids: CASSSPRGVGGYTF.

The V call is TRBV21-1, the J call TRBJ2-6; no check of the table's D call, TRBD2, against the DNA was made. TRBV21-1 is classified as a pseudogene. The CDR3 contains 19 residues. The CDR3 DNA reads as TGTGCCAGCAGCCCCCTCCCTCTAGCGAAACCCTCTGGGGCCAACGTCCTGACTTTC. This encodes CASSPLPLAKPSGANVLTF.

This clone occurred once. The gene calls are TRBV7-9 and TRBJ1-6; D unresolved. The ends were cut back, 2 bases at V and 0 bases at J, with 8 bases in the middle. Germline V gene lookup returns CDR1 SEHNR and CDR2 FQNEAQ (reference sequence). The CDR3 extends over 16 amino acids. In DNA form, the CDR3 reads TGTGCCAGCAGCTTACAGAGGAGCTCCTATAATTCACCCCTCCACTTT. It is translated as CASSLQRSSYNSPLHF. Full variable domain (missing parts from reference TRBV7-9 and TRBJ1-6): DTGVSQNPRHKITKRGQNVTFRCDPISEHNRLYWYRQTLGQGPEFLTYFQNEAQLEKSRLLSDRFSAERPKGSFSTLEIQRTEQGDSAMYLCASSLQRSSYNSPLHFGNGTRLTVT.

The CDR3 here is CSVEQDRTTSYEQYF. The CDR3 nucleotides read TGCAGCGTTGAACAGGACAGGACAACCTCCTACGAGCAGTACTTC. The rearrangement links TRBV29-1 to TRBJ2-7, with 7 nucleotides matching TRBD1. The CDR3 contains 15 residues. Per the germline V gene, CDR1 is SQVTM and CDR2 is ANQGSEA. Germline trimming cut 2 bases from V and 0 bases from J; bases unmatched to any gene: 7.

The V gene is TRBV10-2, the J gene TRBJ1-1; D may be TRBD1 (5 bases). This CDR3 region has 15 residues. V was clipped by 3 bases and J by 1 base, with 12 bases between them. The germline V gene has CDR1 WSHSY and CDR2 SAAADI. The CDR3 is CASSDLMQGNTEAFF. The CDR3 DNA reads as TGCGCCAGCAGTGATCTAATGCAGGGGAACACTGAAGCTTTCTTT.

The J gene is TRBJ1-5, the V gene TRBV15; 9 positions match TRBD1. V trimming: 3 bases; J trimming: 2 bases; junction bases outside the gene matches: 8. The CDR3 runs 17 residues. Germline V gives CDR1 LNHNV, CDR2 YYDKDF (reference sequence). CDR3 bases: TGTGCCACCAGCAGTAGTGGACAGGGGATAGGCAATCAGCCCCAGCATTTT. This sequence encodes CATSSSGQGIGNQPQHF.

This rearrangement joins TRBV5-1 to TRBJ1-2, with D possibly matching TRBD1 (5 bases). Per the germline V gene, CDR1 is SGHRS and CDR2 is YFSETQ. V lost 4 bases to trimming and J lost 5 bases, with 12 bases between them. The CDR3 is 13 amino acids. CDR3 protein: CASSTEQGYGYTF. The CDR3 DNA is TGCGCCAGCAGCACGGAGCAGGGATATGGCTACACCTTC.

The chain joins TRBV11-2 to TRBJ2-2; D uncertain. The CDR3 loop spans 14 amino acids. Germline-derived CDR1 and CDR2 are SGHAT and FQNNGV. V was clipped by 3 bases and J by 7 bases, with 12 bases between them. The CDR3 DNA is TGTGCCAGCAGCTTGAGGCCGCGTGGCGGGGAGCTGTTTTTT. Amino acid sequence: CASSLRPRGGELFF.

The chain links TRBV5-4 to TRBJ2-4; D might be TRBD1 (7 bases). Germline V CDR1 and CDR2: SGHNT, YYREEE (reference sequence). Trimming stripped 1 base from V and 2 bases from J, with 10 bases between. The CDR3 contains 15 residues. The DNA of the CDR3 is TGTGCCAGCAGCTTGCAGGGGGGATCCAAAAACATTCAGTACTTC. Encoded protein: CASSLQGGSKNIQYF.

This clone was counted a single time. The V gene is TRBV18, the J gene TRBJ2-1; 11 bases map to TRBD2. V trimming: 3 bases; J trimming: 8 bases; junction bases outside the gene matches: 12. The V gene's germline CDR1 is KGHSH and CDR2 LQKENI. This CDR3 spans 17 amino acids. The CDR3 nucleotides are TGTGCCAGCTCACCGCCAAGCCCTAGCGGGAGGACAGATGAGCAGTTCTTC. This translates into CASSPPSPSGRTDEQFF. The full variable domain, its missing parts supplied by reference TRBV18 and TRBJ2-1, is NAGVMQNPRHLVRRRGQEARLRCSPMKGHSHVYWYRQLPEEGLKFMVYLQKENIIDESGMPKERFSAEFPKEGPSILRIQQVVRGDSAAYFCASSPPSPSGRTDEQFFGPGTRLTVL.

This rearrangement joins TRBV7-2 to TRBJ2-3, with 13 positions matching TRBD2. This CDR3 has 19 residues. From germline, CDR1 is SGHTA and CDR2 FQGNSA. The V gene end was trimmed by 2 bases and the J gene end by 5 bases; junction bases not matched to a gene: 13. CDR3 nucleotide sequence: TGTGCCAGCAGCTTAAGTTTGACTAGCGGGGGGCCAGCCCAAGATACGCAGTATTTT. Its protein is CASSLSLTSGGPAQDTQYF.

The chain is built from TRBV18 and TRBJ1-1; 9 bases match TRBD1. CDR1 KGHSH and CDR2 LQKENI come from the germline V gene. Unmatched junction bases numbered 14, after V lost 1 base and J lost 8 bases. The CDR3 consists of 17 residues. The CDR3 DNA is TGTGCCAGCTCACCACTTTTACAGGGGGCGCGGGTCACCGAAGCTTTCTTT. Translating it yields CASSPLLQGARVTEAFF. Combining the CDR3 with reference TRBV18 and TRBJ1-1 gives the whole variable domain NAGVMQNPRHLVRRRGQEARLRCSPMKGHSHVYWYRQLPEEGLKFMVYLQKENIIDESGMPKERFSAEFPKEGPSILRIQQVVRGDSAAYFCASSPLLQGARVTEAFFGQGTRLTVV.

V is TRBV7-2 and J is TRBJ2-1, with 9 bases lining up with TRBD2. This CDR3 contains 15 residues. V dropped 3 bases and J dropped 6; count of bases not matched to a gene: 6. Germline V CDR1 and CDR2: SGHTA, FQGNSA. For the CDR3, the DNA is TGTGCCAGCAGCTTTCTAGCGGGGCGGGTCAATGAGCAGTTCTTC. It encodes CASSFLAGRVNEQFF.

The V call is TRBV19, the J call TRBJ1-5; tentative D call: TRBD1 (6 bases). The CDR3 totals 13 residues. Germline V gives CDR1 LNHDA, CDR2 SQIVND (reference sequence). V lost 8 bases and J 1 base, leaving 9 bases between the germline ends. CDR3 protein: CASGTGSNQPQHF. The DNA for the CDR3 is TGTGCCAGTGGTACAGGGAGCAATCAGCCCCAGCATTTT.

This chain uses TRBV5-1 with TRBJ1-4; TRBD1 matches 12 bases. CDR1 SGHRS and CDR2 YFSETQ come from the germline V gene. Germline trimming cut 1 base from V and 5 bases from J; bases unmatched to any gene: 6. This CDR3 is built from 17 residues. CDR3 sequence (DNA): TGCGCCAGCAGCTTGTTGGGACAGGGGGCAGGCAATGAAAAACTGTTTTTT. Amino acids: CASSLLGQGAGNEKLFF.

This clone was seen a handful of times. The chain employs TRBV5-5 and TRBJ1-1; D is perhaps TRBD1 (5 bases). The CDR3 is made up of 17 amino acids. The ends were cut back, 0 bases at V and 1 base at J, with 16 bases in the middle. The V gene's germline CDR1 is SGHKS and CDR2 YYEKEE (reference sequence). CDR3 coding DNA: TGTGCCAGCAGCTTGGTATGGCGAAGACAGAGGAACACTGAAGCTTTCTTT. It encodes CASSLVWRRQRNTEAFF.

The gene calls are TRBV5-1 and TRBJ1-1; a possible D gene is TRBD1 (5 bases). V was clipped by 0 bases and J by 5 bases, with 11 bases between them. The CDR3 sequence is 14 residues long. CDR1 and CDR2 from the germline V gene are SGHRS and YFSETQ. CDR3 region: CASSLGPGGTEAFF. CDR3 in DNA: TGCGCCAGCAGCTTGGGTCCGGGGGGAACTGAAGCTTTCTTT.

The chain links TRBV4-1 to TRBJ2-7; TRBD2 might be the D (6 bases). V gave up 0 bases and J gave up 4 bases, with 22 bases separating them. The CDR3 consists of 18 residues. Looked up from germline, CDR1 is MGHRA and CDR2 is YSYEKL. CDR3 amino acids: CASSQDHSPGLPVYEQYF. DNA for the CDR3: TGCGCCAGCAGCCAAGATCACTCACCGGGACTCCCAGTTTACGAGCAGTACTTC.

J is TRBJ2-1 and V is TRBV2; 7 bases are shared with TRBD2. There are 15 residues in the CDR3. Germline V gene data show CDR1 as SNHLY and CDR2 as FYNNEI. The junction had 11 bases not matched to a gene; V was cut back by 6 bases and J by 6 bases. The CDR3 loop reads CASRRRGGGGNEQFF. The CDR3 DNA follows: TGTGCCAGCAGGAGACGGGGCGGGGGAGGCAATGAGCAGTTCTTC. Complete variable domain (other parts from reference TRBV2 and TRBJ2-1): EPEVTQTPSHQVTQMGQEVILRCVPISNHLYFYWYRQILGQKVEFLVSFYNNEISEKSEIFDDQFSVERPDGSNFTLKIRSTKLEDSAMYFCASRRRGGGGNEQFFGPGTRLTVL.

The chain recombines TRBV7-2 with TRBJ2-5; tentative D call: TRBD1 (5 bases). Per the germline V gene, CDR1 is SGHTA and CDR2 is FQGNSA. This CDR3 has 16 residues. The V gene lost 5 bases and the J gene lost 1 base, with 17 bases spanning the gap. The chain's CDR3 is CASSTQNRQFQETQYF. The CDR3 bases are TGTGCCAGCAGCACGCAGAATCGACAGTTCCAAGAGACCCAGTACTTC.

The gene calls are TRBV25-1 and TRBJ1-1, with D hard to call. Trimming pared 4 bases from V and 1 base from J, leaving 13 bases between. Germline V gene sequence: CDR1 MGHDK, CDR2 SYGVNS. The CDR3 loop spans 15 amino acids. This chain's CDR3 is CASSVAQTGNTEAFF. The CDR3 DNA reads TGTGCCAGCAGTGTAGCCCAGACCGGGAACACTGAAGCTTTCTTT. Drawing the rest from reference TRBV25-1 and TRBJ1-1, the complete variable domain is EADIYQTPRYLVIGTGKKITLECSQTMGHDKMYWYQQDPGMELHLIHYSYGVNSTEKGDLSSESTVSRIRTEHFPLTLESARPSHTSQYLCASSVAQTGNTEAFFGQGTRLTVV.

The rearrangement links TRBV6-5 to TRBJ2-5; 9 bases agree with TRBD2. The germline gives CDR1 MNHEY, CDR2 SVGAGI. The CDR3 length is 15 residues. V gave up 6 bases and J gave up 3 bases; unmatched junction bases: 8. CDR3 in DNA: TGTGCCAGCAGCCTTGGAGCGGGAGGCAAAGAGACCCAGTACTTC. This encodes CASSLGAGGKETQYF.